The TCR beta chain described here comes from a study of cytomegalovirus exposure and HLA in healthy donors. The PCR had 60 Vbeta and 13 Jbeta primers. The table came from immunoSEQ multiplex PCR; TCRdb's copy has only in-frame clones and leaves some out. This repertoire shows roughly 100,000 clones, around 10% found once; its top ten account for around 5.9%. Trimming left V 0 bases short and J 2 bases short, with 14 bases between. CDR1 is MNHNS and CDR2 is SASEGT in the germline V gene. The CDR3 has 17 amino acids. This clone appeared a few times. What it recognizes is unknown. Findings and limits, study-wide: With high specificity and sensitivity, the classifier reportedly diagnosed cytomegalovirus status. Reports indicate that TCR beta sequences accurately predicted the HLA-A and HLA-B alleles of most subjects.

Source material: PBMCs. The V call is TRBV6-1, the J call TRBJ2-1; D possibly corresponds to TRBD2 (7 bases). The TCR originated in a man in his forties in good health and CMV-seropositive. The CDR3 DNA is TGTGCCAGCAGTGAAGCGCCGGGGGGCATAGCCTACAATGAGCAGTTCTTC. It is translated as CASSEAPGGIAYNEQFF.